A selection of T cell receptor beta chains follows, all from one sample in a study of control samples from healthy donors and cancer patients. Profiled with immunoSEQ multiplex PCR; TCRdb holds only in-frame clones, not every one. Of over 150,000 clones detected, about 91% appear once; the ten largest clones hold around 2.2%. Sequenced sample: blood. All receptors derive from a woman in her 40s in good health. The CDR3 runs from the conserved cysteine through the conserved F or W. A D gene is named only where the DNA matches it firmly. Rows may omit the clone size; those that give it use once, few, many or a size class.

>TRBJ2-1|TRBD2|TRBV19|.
CASTGGAGGDQFF
TGTGCCAGCACGGGTGGTGCGGGGGGGGATCAGTTCTTC
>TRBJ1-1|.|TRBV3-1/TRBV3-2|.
CASSQGENTEAFF
TGTGCCAGCAGCCAGGGAGAGAACACTGAAGCTTTCTTT
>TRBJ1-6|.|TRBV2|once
CASSEPGVYSPLHF
TGTGCCAGCAGTGAACCAGGGGTCTATTCACCCCTCCACTTT
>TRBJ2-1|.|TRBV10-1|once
CASSVGPAPYNEQFF
TGCGCCAGCAGTGTAGGGCCGGCGCCCTACAATGAGCAGTTCTTC
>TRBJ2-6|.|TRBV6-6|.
CASSYPTSGANVLTF
TGTGCCAGCAGTTACCCCACCTCTGGGGCCAACGTCCTGACTTTC
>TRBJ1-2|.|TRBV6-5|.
CASSYATGLANYGYTF
TGTGCCAGCAGTTACGCTACGGGCTTAGCTAACTATGGCTACACCTTC
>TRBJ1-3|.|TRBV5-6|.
CASSFAFSGNTIYF
TGTGCCAGCAGCTTCGCGTTCTCTGGAAACACCATATATTTT
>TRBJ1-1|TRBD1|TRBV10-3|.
CAIRGTGLNTEAFF
TGTGCCATCAGAGGGACAGGCCTGAACACTGAAGCTTTCTTT
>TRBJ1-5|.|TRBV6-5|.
CASSYGDPSNQPQHF
TGTGCCAGCAGTTACGGGGACCCTAGCAATCAGCCCCAGCATTTT
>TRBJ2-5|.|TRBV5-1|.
CASSLDHLGTQYF
TGCGCCAGCAGCTTGGACCACCTCGGGACCCAGTACTTC
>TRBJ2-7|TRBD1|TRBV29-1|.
CSVEVATGLEQYF
TGCAGCGTTGAAGTCGCGACAGGGTTAGAGCAGTACTTC
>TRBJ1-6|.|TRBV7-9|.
CASSLRPGLANSPLHF
TGTGCCAGCAGCTTACGGCCAGGGCTCGCTAATTCACCCCTCCACTTT
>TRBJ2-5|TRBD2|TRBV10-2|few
CASSVGGGVETQYF
TGCGCCAGCAGTGTTGGGGGGGGAGTGGAGACCCAGTACTTC
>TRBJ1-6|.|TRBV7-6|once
CASSLTQGGAGNSPLHF
TGTGCCAGCAGCTTAACGCAGGGAGGAGCTGGGAATTCACCCCTCCACTTT
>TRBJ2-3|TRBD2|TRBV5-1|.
CASSPAGGTDTQYF
TGCGCCAGCAGCCCCGCGGGAGGCACAGATACGCAGTATTTT
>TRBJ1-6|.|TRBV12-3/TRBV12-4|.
CASSRRDSPLHF
TGTGCCAGCAGCCGCCGGGATTCACCCCTCCACTTT
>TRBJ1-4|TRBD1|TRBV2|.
CASKTTGTGGFWGGEKLFF
TGTGCCAGCAAGACTACCGGGACAGGGGGCTTTTGGGGAGGTGAAAAACTGTTTTTT
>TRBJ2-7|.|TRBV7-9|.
CASVGRLTHEQYF
TGTGCCAGCGTGGGCAGGCTGACCCACGAGCAGTACTTC
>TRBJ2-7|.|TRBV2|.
CASSGVEQYF
TGTGCCAGCAGTGGAGTGGAGCAGTACTTC
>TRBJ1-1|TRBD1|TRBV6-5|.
CASTMRGGDTEAFF
TGTGCCAGCACCATGAGAGGGGGCGACACTGAAGCTTTCTTT
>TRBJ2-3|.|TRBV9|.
CASSVGGTDTQYF
TGTGCCAGCAGCGTAGGGGGAACAGATACGCAGTATTTT
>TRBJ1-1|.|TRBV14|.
CASSPGLIMNTEAFF
TGTGCCAGCAGCCCAGGGTTAATCATGAACACTGAAGCTTTCTTT
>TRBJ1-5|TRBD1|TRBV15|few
CATSRGGTGSNQPQHF
TGTGCCACCAGCAGAGGAGGGACAGGGAGCAATCAGCCCCAGCATTTT
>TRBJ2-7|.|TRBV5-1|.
CASSPGQVPYEQYF
TGCGCCAGCAGCCCCGGCCAGGTTCCCTACGAGCAGTACTTC
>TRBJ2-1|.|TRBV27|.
CASRPDFYNEQFF
TGTGCCAGCAGGCCGGACTTTTACAATGAGCAGTTCTTC
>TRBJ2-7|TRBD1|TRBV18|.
CASSPGTGAYEQYF
TGTGCCAGCTCACCGGGGACAGGGGCCTACGAGCAGTACTTC
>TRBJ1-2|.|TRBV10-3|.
CAISDPNAGEDYGYTF
TGTGCCATCAGTGACCCTAACGCGGGGGAAGACTATGGCTACACCTTC
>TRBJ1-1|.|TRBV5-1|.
CASVRGTENTEAFF
TGCGCCAGCGTGAGGGGGACGGAGAACACTGAAGCTTTCTTT
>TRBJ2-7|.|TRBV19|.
CATTSGAGAYEQYF
TGTGCCACTACCTCAGGGGCGGGGGCCTACGAGCAGTACTTC
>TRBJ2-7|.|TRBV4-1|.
CASSQEIAYEQYF
TGCGCCAGCAGCCAAGAAATAGCCTACGAGCAGTACTTC
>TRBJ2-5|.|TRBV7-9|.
CASTGGTLAGETQYF
TGTGCCAGCACTGGGGGCACCCTGGCCGGAGAGACCCAGTACTTC
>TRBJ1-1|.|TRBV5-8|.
CASSLGSGGAEAFF
TGTGCCAGCAGCTTGGGTTCCGGGGGGGCTGAAGCTTTCTTT
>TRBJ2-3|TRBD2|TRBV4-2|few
CASSQGGSGSDTQYF
TGTGCCAGCAGCCAAGGGGGTAGCGGGAGCGATACGCAGTATTTT
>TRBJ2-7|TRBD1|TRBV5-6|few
CASSSTGSSYEQYF
TGTGCCAGCAGCTCGACAGGGAGCTCCTACGAGCAGTACTTC
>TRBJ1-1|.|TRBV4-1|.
CASSQAPPNTEAFF
TGCGCCAGCAGCCAAGCTCCTCCAAACACTGAAGCTTTCTTT
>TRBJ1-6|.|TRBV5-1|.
CASSYDRINSPLHF
TGCGCCAGCAGCTACGACAGGATTAATTCACCCCTCCACTTT
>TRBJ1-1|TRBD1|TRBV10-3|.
CAISESHRDRGRLCSEAFF
TGTGCCATCAGTGAGAGCCACCGGGACAGGGGCCGCCTTTGCTCTGAAGCTTTCTTT
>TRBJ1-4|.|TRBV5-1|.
CASSLEQGGEKLFF
TGCGCCAGCAGCTTGGAACAGGGAGGGGAAAAACTGTTTTTT
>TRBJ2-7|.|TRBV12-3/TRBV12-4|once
CASSLGGSEQYF
TGTGCCAGCAGTTTAGGAGGAAGCGAGCAGTACTTC
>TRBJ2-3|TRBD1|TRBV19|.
CASGTGVRGEYTDTQYF
TGTGCCAGTGGGACAGGGGTAAGGGGGGAGTACACAGATACGCAGTATTTT
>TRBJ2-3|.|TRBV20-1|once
CSAFSDTQYF
TGCAGTGCTTTCTCAGATACGCAGTATTTT
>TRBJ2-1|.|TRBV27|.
CASSRAGGGYNEQFF
TGTGCCAGCAGTCGGGCGGGTGGAGGATACAATGAGCAGTTCTTC
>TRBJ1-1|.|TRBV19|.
CASCSGGGTEAFF
TGTGCCAGTTGCTCCGGGGGCGGCACTGAAGCTTTCTTT
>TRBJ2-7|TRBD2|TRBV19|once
CASSLAGGETYEQYF
TGTGCCAGTAGTCTAGCGGGGGGGGAAACCTACGAGCAGTACTTC
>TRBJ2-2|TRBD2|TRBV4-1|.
CASSQDPGLAGELFF
TGCGCCAGCAGCCAAGACCCGGGACTAGCTGGGGAGCTGTTTTTT
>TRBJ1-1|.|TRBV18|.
CASSLDTDTEAFF
TGTGCCAGCTCCCTTGACACAGACACTGAAGCTTTCTTT